A selection of T cell receptor beta chains follows, all from one sample in a study of cytomegalovirus exposure and HLA in healthy donors. Sequencing used immunoSEQ multiplex PCR; TCRdb keeps in-frame clones, though not all of them. In the table there are 200,000 or so clones, 84% of which are singletons. Material for sequencing was PBMCs. The receptors were gathered from a boy younger than 18 in good health and CMV-seronegative. Both conserved end residues are part of each CDR3. The order of the fields is V gene, J gene, CDR3 length, D gene, clone size, CDR3 protein, CDR3 DNA. The D gene is left open where the match is weak. Clone size is stated in some rows and not others, as once, few, many or a class when expanded.

v_gene: TRBV4-1
j_gene: TRBJ2-3
len: 16
d_gene: .
abundance: .
CDR3aa: CASSQDGGWGTDTQYF
CDR3nt: TGCGCCAGCAGCCAAGATGGGGGGTGGGGGACAGATACGCAGTATTTT

v_gene: TRBV27
j_gene: TRBJ2-5
len: 15
d_gene: .
abundance: .
CDR3aa: CASSLNIAVQETQYF
CDR3nt: TGTGCCAGCAGTCTAAACATAGCGGTCCAAGAGACCCAGTACTTC

v_gene: TRBV5-1
j_gene: TRBJ2-7
len: 14
d_gene: .
abundance: .
CDR3aa: CASSYYRSSYEQYF
CDR3nt: TGCGCCAGCAGCTACTACAGGAGCTCCTACGAGCAGTACTTC

v_gene: TRBV6-5
j_gene: TRBJ2-5
len: 11
d_gene: TRBD2
abundance: .
CDR3aa: CASSQGLGEYF
CDR3nt: TGTGCCAGCAGCCAGGGACTAGGCGAGTACTTC

v_gene: TRBV2
j_gene: TRBJ2-3
len: 15
d_gene: .
abundance: .
CDR3aa: CASSEALSSSDTQYF
CDR3nt: TGTGCCAGCAGTGAAGCGCTTTCTAGCTCGGATACGCAGTATTTT

v_gene: TRBV7-9
j_gene: TRBJ2-3
len: 17
d_gene: TRBD2
abundance: .
CDR3aa: CASSLERGGLFTDTQYF
CDR3nt: TGTGCCAGCAGCTTAGAGCGGGGGGGCCTTTTTACAGATACGCAGTATTTT

v_gene: TRBV29-1
j_gene: TRBJ2-1
len: 11
d_gene: TRBD1
abundance: .
CDR3aa: CIGTGYNEQFF
CDR3nt: TGCATAGGGACAGGTTACAATGAGCAGTTCTTC

v_gene: TRBV7-9
j_gene: TRBJ2-7
len: 18
d_gene: TRBD2
abundance: .
CDR3aa: CASSLRSSQREFSYEQYF
CDR3nt: TGTGCCAGCAGCCTACGATCGTCCCAGCGGGAGTTTTCCTACGAGCAGTACTTC

v_gene: TRBV9
j_gene: TRBJ2-7
len: 14
d_gene: .
abundance: once
CDR3aa: CASSTGSTSYEQYF
CDR3nt: TGTGCCAGCAGCACGGGAAGTACCTCCTACGAGCAGTACTTC

v_gene: TRBV7-3
j_gene: TRBJ2-5
len: 14
d_gene: .
abundance: .
CDR3aa: CASSPTGVQETQYF
CDR3nt: TGTGCCAGCAGCCCGACGGGGGTCCAAGAGACCCAGTACTTC

v_gene: TRBV28
j_gene: TRBJ1-5
len: 13
d_gene: .
abundance: .
CDR3aa: CAGGRDTDQPQHF
CDR3nt: TGTGCCGGAGGTCGGGACACCGATCAGCCCCAGCATTTT

v_gene: TRBV9
j_gene: TRBJ2-7
len: 14
d_gene: .
abundance: .
CDR3aa: CASSVAPGRNEQYF
CDR3nt: TGTGCCAGCAGCGTAGCTCCAGGGCGGAACGAGCAGTACTTC

v_gene: TRBV30
j_gene: TRBJ1-6
len: 13
d_gene: .
abundance: .
CDR3aa: CAWSGAGRSALHF
CDR3nt: TGTGCCTGGAGTGGGGCAGGGAGGTCGGCCCTCCACTTT

v_gene: TRBV28
j_gene: TRBJ2-3
len: 15
d_gene: TRBD2
abundance: .
CDR3aa: CASSLSFGVRGTQYF
CDR3nt: TGTGCCAGCAGTTTATCTTTCGGCGTGCGGGGGACGCAGTATTTT

v_gene: TRBV11-2
j_gene: TRBJ1-2
len: 13
d_gene: .
abundance: .
CDR3aa: CASSSSGDYGYTF
CDR3nt: TGTGCCAGCAGCTCTTCCGGGGACTATGGCTACACCTTC

v_gene: TRBV2
j_gene: TRBJ2-7
len: 13
d_gene: TRBD1
abundance: .
CDR3aa: CASSEGQGNEQYF
CDR3nt: TGTGCCAGCAGTGAGGGACAGGGGAATGAGCAGTACTTC

v_gene: TRBV7-9
j_gene: TRBJ2-3
len: 14
d_gene: .
abundance: .
CDR3aa: CASSLPASADTQYF
CDR3nt: TGTGCCAGCAGCCTCCCCGCATCGGCAGATACGCAGTATTTT

v_gene: TRBV7-2
j_gene: TRBJ2-5
len: 16
d_gene: TRBD1
abundance: .
CDR3aa: CASSAIWDSAQETQYF
CDR3nt: TGTGCCAGCAGCGCTATCTGGGACAGTGCCCAAGAGACCCAGTACTTC

v_gene: TRBV10-1
j_gene: TRBJ2-7
len: 15
d_gene: .
abundance: once
CDR3aa: CASSDQTAPSEEQYF
CDR3nt: TGCGCCAGCAGTGACCAGACAGCTCCTAGTGAGGAGCAGTACTTC

v_gene: TRBV7-8
j_gene: TRBJ1-5
len: 18
d_gene: .
abundance: .
CDR3aa: CASSLVAVRVSWNQPQHF
CDR3nt: TGTGCCAGCAGCTTAGTTGCGGTACGGGTATCATGGAATCAGCCCCAGCATTTT

v_gene: TRBV6-6
j_gene: TRBJ2-7
len: 15
d_gene: .
abundance: .
CDR3aa: CASSYYGKGDYEQYF
CDR3nt: TGTGCCAGCAGTTACTACGGCAAGGGGGACTACGAGCAGTACTTC

v_gene: TRBV2
j_gene: TRBJ2-7
len: 13
d_gene: TRBD1
abundance: few
CDR3aa: CASRRDRDYEQYF
CDR3nt: TGTGCCAGCAGAAGAGACAGGGACTACGAGCAGTACTTC

v_gene: TRBV27
j_gene: TRBJ1-5
len: 15
d_gene: .
abundance: once
CDR3aa: CASPRYQNSNQPQHF
CDR3nt: TGTGCCAGCCCTAGATACCAGAATAGCAATCAGCCCCAGCATTTT

v_gene: TRBV10-2
j_gene: TRBJ1-3
len: 17
d_gene: .
abundance: .
CDR3aa: CASSDSGGPNSGNTIYF
CDR3nt: TGCGCCAGCAGTGATTCCGGGGGACCAAACTCTGGAAACACCATATATTTT

v_gene: TRBV18
j_gene: TRBJ1-1
len: 13
d_gene: .
abundance: .
CDR3aa: CASSFRVNTEAFF
CDR3nt: TGTGCCAGCTCATTCAGGGTGAACACTGAAGCTTTCTTT

v_gene: TRBV4-3
j_gene: TRBJ1-3
len: 14
d_gene: .
abundance: .
CDR3aa: CASSQEGRGNTIYF
CDR3nt: TGCGCCAGCAGCCAAGAGGGGAGGGGTAACACCATATATTTT

v_gene: TRBV7-6
j_gene: TRBJ1-5
len: 16
d_gene: TRBD1
abundance: .
CDR3aa: CASSLGSGGSNQPQHF
CDR3nt: TGTGCCAGCAGCTTAGGCTCAGGGGGAAGCAATCAGCCCCAGCATTTT

v_gene: TRBV7-2
j_gene: TRBJ1-1
len: 16
d_gene: .
abundance: .
CDR3aa: CASSLSRRGVSTEAFF
CDR3nt: TGTGCCAGCAGCTTATCGCGGCGGGGGGTTAGCACTGAAGCTTTCTTT

v_gene: TRBV7-2
j_gene: TRBJ2-7
len: 14
d_gene: .
abundance: .
CDR3aa: CASSFGRSTYEQYF
CDR3nt: TGTGCCAGCAGCTTTGGTCGGTCCACCTACGAGCAGTACTTC

v_gene: TRBV6-6
j_gene: TRBJ1-1
len: 15
d_gene: .
abundance: .
CDR3aa: CASSYPGWGDTEAFF
CDR3nt: TGTGCCAGCAGTTACCCGGGTTGGGGGGACACTGAAGCTTTCTTT

v_gene: TRBV2
j_gene: TRBJ2-1
len: 14
d_gene: TRBD2
abundance: .
CDR3aa: CASPRLAGDNEQFF
CDR3nt: TGTGCCAGCCCCAGACTAGCGGGGGACAATGAGCAGTTCTTC

v_gene: TRBV6-6
j_gene: TRBJ2-1
len: 11
d_gene: .
abundance: .
CDR3aa: CASSYVGGQFF
CDR3nt: TGTGCCAGCAGTTACGTAGGCGGGCAGTTCTTC

v_gene: TRBV7-9
j_gene: TRBJ2-3
len: 14
d_gene: TRBD2
abundance: once
CDR3aa: CASSPLAGTDTQYF
CDR3nt: TGTGCCAGCAGCCCTCTAGCGGGAACAGATACGCAGTATTTT

v_gene: TRBV5-1
j_gene: TRBJ2-6
len: 16
d_gene: TRBD1
abundance: few
CDR3aa: CASSQWTGSGANVLTF
CDR3nt: TGCGCCAGCAGCCAGTGGACAGGGTCCGGGGCCAACGTCCTGACTTTC

v_gene: TRBV7-2
j_gene: TRBJ2-7
len: 14
d_gene: TRBD1
abundance: .
CDR3aa: CASSRRDRGSEQYF
CDR3nt: TGTGCCAGCAGCCGACGGGACAGGGGTTCCGAGCAGTACTTC

v_gene: TRBV29-1
j_gene: TRBJ2-1
len: 17
d_gene: TRBD2
abundance: .
CDR3aa: CSVQRGSGGANEVEQFF
CDR3nt: TGCAGCGTTCAACGAGGGAGCGGGGGGGCGAATGAAGTTGAGCAGTTCTTC

v_gene: TRBV5-4
j_gene: TRBJ2-2
len: 19
d_gene: TRBD2
abundance: .
CDR3aa: CASSLLRVAGGINTGELFF
CDR3nt: TGTGCCAGCAGCCTCCTGCGGGTAGCGGGAGGGATAAACACCGGGGAGCTGTTTTTT

v_gene: TRBV6-5
j_gene: TRBJ1-5
len: 14
d_gene: TRBD1
abundance: .
CDR3aa: CASSPGQVNQPQHF
CDR3nt: TGTGCCAGCAGCCCCGGACAGGTCAATCAGCCCCAGCATTTT

v_gene: TRBV6-5
j_gene: TRBJ1-1
len: 13
d_gene: TRBD1
abundance: few
CDR3aa: CASSRDRNTEAFF
CDR3nt: TGTGCCAGCAGCCGGGACAGGAACACTGAAGCTTTCTTT

v_gene: TRBV7-8
j_gene: TRBJ1-5
len: 15
d_gene: .
abundance: .
CDR3aa: CASSPEDGRWQPQHF
CDR3nt: TGTGCCAGCAGCCCGGAGGACGGACGATGGCAGCCCCAGCATTTT